This T cell receptor beta chain was documented in a study of cytomegalovirus exposure and HLA in healthy donors. There are 14 residues in the CDR3. Germline V gives CDR1 MNHEY, CDR2 SVGAGI. V dropped 5 bases and J dropped 7; count of bases not matched to a gene: 4. This clone showed up just once. The PCR used 60 Vbeta and 13 Jbeta primers. Sequencing was performed with immunoSEQ multiplex PCR; in TCRdb, only in-frame clones are kept and a portion is missing. The sample shows about 190,000 clones, roughly 79% of them seen only once. The chain couples TRBV6-5 to TRBJ1-6; 8 nucleotides match TRBD1. This clonotype was obtained from a woman aged 18-30 years in good health and CMV-seronegative. Source material: PBMCs. The DNA of the CDR3 is TGTGCCAGCAGTATTAGACAGGGGAATTCACCCCTCCACTTT. It yields the protein CASSIRQGNSPLHF.